Below are 23 T cell receptor beta chains sequenced from a single sample in a study of cytomegalovirus exposure and HLA in healthy donors. Researchers ran the PCR with 60 Vbeta and 13 Jbeta primers. TCRdb keeps only in-frame clones here, not all; method: immunoSEQ multiplex PCR. The table includes 150,000 to 200,000 clones, around four fifths detected once. Sequencing was done on a sample of PBMCs. Receptor source: a man younger than 30 in good health and CMV-seropositive.

The chain employs TRBV4-1 and TRBJ2-4; a weak D match, TRBD1 (6 bases). Trimming took 0 bases from V and 1 from J, leaving 13 bases between them. The CDR3 extends over 17 amino acids. Germline CDR1 reads MGHRA; CDR2 reads YSYEKL. As DNA, the CDR3 is TGCGCCAGCAGCCAAGAAGTTCAGGGGACGGCCAAAAACATTCAGTACTTC. Encoded protein: CASSQEVQGTAKNIQYF.

The chain joins TRBV7-9 to TRBJ2-2; 8 bases match TRBD1. There are 13 residues in the CDR3. The junction had 2 bases not matched to a gene; V was cut back by 4 bases and J by 7 bases. CDR1 and CDR2 (germline): SEHNR, FQNEAQ (reference sequence). In DNA form, the CDR3 reads TGTGCCAGCAGCTATACAGGGGGCGGGGAGCTGTTTTTT. It encodes CASSYTGGGELFF. The whole variable domain, remainder taken from reference TRBV7-9 and TRBJ2-2, is DTGVSQNPRHKITKRGQNVTFRCDPISEHNRLYWYRQTLGQGPEFLTYFQNEAQLEKSRLLSDRFSAERPKGSFSTLEIQRTEQGDSAMYLCASSYTGGGELFFGEGSRLTVL.

V is TRBV19 and J is TRBJ2-5; tentative D call: TRBD2 (6 bases). V lost 3 bases, J lost 3 bases, and 11 bases lay in between. Per the germline V gene, CDR1 is LNHDA and CDR2 is SQIVND (reference sequence). This CDR3 comprises 14 residues. The CDR3 sequence is CASSIVGGEETQYF. The CDR3 coding sequence is TGTGCCAGTAGTATCGTGGGGGGAGAAGAGACCCAGTACTTC.

The chain has TRBV29-1 and TRBJ1-1; 10 nucleotides match TRBD1. The CDR3 covers 14 residues. The ends lost 4 bases at V and 4 bases at J; junction bases unmatched: 6. The V gene's germline CDR1 is SQVTM and CDR2 ANQGSEA. CDR3: CSVADRGLGTEAFF. DNA for the CDR3: TGCAGCGTTGCGGACAGGGGGTTGGGCACTGAAGCTTTCTTT.

The chain employs TRBV5-4 and TRBJ1-2; D unclear. The CDR3 sequence is 15 residues long. The germline V and J ends were trimmed by 4 bases and 4 bases, with 17 bases remaining between them. CDR1 and CDR2 (germline): SGHNT, YYREEE (reference sequence). This CDR3 reads CASSPSWGVGYGYTF. The CDR3 DNA reads as TGTGCCAGCAGCCCCTCCTGGGGAGTGGGCTATGGCTACACCTTC.

The genes are TRBV5-1 and TRBJ1-3; 8 nucleotides align to TRBD1. The germline CDR1 and CDR2 sequences are SGHRS and YFSETQ. The J segment lost 0 bases and the V segment lost 0 bases, leaving 5 bases of the junction unmatched. The CDR3 totals 17 residues. This CDR3 is CASSLGGQGSSGNTIYF. The CDR3 DNA reads as TGCGCCAGCAGCTTGGGAGGACAGGGAAGCTCTGGAAACACCATATATTTT.

This rearrangement joins TRBV27 to TRBJ2-1; D ambiguous. Germline CDR1 and CDR2: MNHEY and SMNVEV (reference sequence). This CDR3 is built from 13 residues. The germline V and J ends were trimmed by 1 base and 4 bases, with 5 bases remaining between them. The CDR3: CASSLFGYNEQFF. The CDR3 DNA reads as TGTGCCAGCAGTTTATTCGGGTACAATGAGCAGTTCTTC.

The genes are TRBV6-5 and TRBJ2-7; 8 positions agree with TRBD1. The CDR3 is 13 residues long. CDR1 and CDR2 from the germline V gene are MNHEY and SVGAGI. J was trimmed by 6 bases and V by 5 bases; bases with no gene match: 6. The CDR3 region has the DNA TGTGCCAGCAGTCCCGACAGGGGCAGCGAGCAGTACTTC. Translation: CASSPDRGSEQYF.

V usage is TRBV6-5 and J usage is TRBJ1-1, with a weak D call TRBD1 (5 bases). The V end was cut by 10 bases, the J end by 7 bases, with 13 bases between. CDR1 is MNHEY and CDR2 is SVGAGI in the germline V gene. This CDR3 contains 11 residues. The CDR3 sequence: CAIWGGNEAFF. Written as DNA, the CDR3 is TGTGCCATTTGGGGGGGAAATGAAGCTTTCTTT.

The V and J genes are TRBV7-2 and TRBJ2-3, with D perhaps matching TRBD1 (5 bases). Germline V gene data show CDR1 as SGHTA and CDR2 as FQGNSA. Trimming took 5 bases from V and 5 from J, leaving 17 bases between them. There are 15 residues in the CDR3. The CDR3 DNA reads as TGTGCCAGCAGCCTCTTCCGCCAGGGTCAAGATACGCAGTATTTT. Amino acid sequence: CASSLFRQGQDTQYF.

Only a few counts were recorded for this clone. Other DNA sequences in the sample encode the same CDR3. This rearrangement joins TRBV2 to TRBJ1-1; 7 nucleotides align to TRBD1. The J segment lost 1 base and the V segment lost 6 bases, leaving 2 bases of the junction unmatched. The CDR3 covers 13 residues. Per the germline V gene, CDR1 is SNHLY and CDR2 is FYNNEI. CDR3 coding DNA: TGTGCCAGCAGGAGACAGGGGAACACTGAAGCTTTCTTT. This encodes CASRRQGNTEAFF.

The chain links TRBV7-9 to TRBJ1-1, with TRBD1 as a possible D gene (5 bases). The CDR3 loop spans 14 amino acids. Trimming removed 6 bases from V and 5 bases from J, with 16 bases in between. Germline loops: CDR1 SEHNR, CDR2 FQNEAQ (reference sequence). The CDR3 nucleotides are TGTGCCAGCAGTCAACCTGGGGCCTCGACTGAAGCTTTCTTT. Translated: CASSQPGASTEAFF.

As concerns this clone: Given the absence of the conserved phenylalanine or tryptophan at the CDR3 end, a read error is likely. The rearrangement joins TRBV6-1 to TRBJ1-6; D perhaps matches TRBD1 (6 bases). The germline CDR1 and CDR2 sequences are MNHNS and SASEGT. With 6 bases removed from V and 7 bases from J, the gap between germline ends came to 13 bases. The CDR3 loop spans 14 amino acids. Here the CDR3 reads CASSRQERNSPLHL. In DNA, the CDR3 is TGTGCCAGCAGCCGACAGGAGAGGAATTCACCCCTCCACCTT.

The V gene is TRBV28, the J gene TRBJ1-1; 10 positions match TRBD1. CDR3 length: 15 amino acids. J was trimmed by 5 bases and V by 4 bases; bases with no gene match: 7. Germline V gene lookup returns CDR1 MDHEN and CDR2 SYDVKM. The CDR3 coding sequence is TGTGCCAGCAGTTCAGACAGGGGGCGGGTTACTGAAGCTTTCTTT. Amino acid sequence: CASSSDRGRVTEAFF. The whole variable domain, remainder taken from reference TRBV28 and TRBJ1-1, is DVKVTQSSRYLVKRTGEKVFLECVQDMDHENMFWYRQDPGLGLRLIYFSYDVKMKEKGDIPEGYSVSREKKERFSLILESASTNQTSMYLCASSSDRGRVTEAFFGQGTRLTVV.

Details on this clone: Within the sample, other DNA sequences also encode this same CDR3. The chain uses TRBV20-1 and TRBJ2-5; D is uncertain. V was cut by 3 bases and J by 5 bases, with 4 bases left in between. Germline V gene lookup returns CDR1 DFQATT and CDR2 SNEGSKA (reference sequence). The length of the CDR3 is 10 residues. The CDR3 reads CSARQETQYF. In DNA, the CDR3 is TGCAGTGCTAGGCAGGAGACCCAGTACTTC.

The V call is TRBV10-3, the J call TRBJ2-3; TRBD2 matches 14 bases. V lost 4 bases to trimming and J lost 1 base; unmatched junction nucleotides: 4. CDR1 is ENHRY, CDR2 SYGVKD, per germline. This CDR3 contains 17 residues. CDR3 sequence: CAISGLAGGVGTDTQYF. The CDR3 DNA reads as TGTGCCATCAGTGGACTAGCGGGAGGGGTCGGCACAGATACGCAGTATTTT.

V usage is TRBV2 and J usage is TRBJ1-5; tentatively, D is TRBD1 (6 bases). Germline-derived CDR1 and CDR2 are SNHLY and FYNNEI. Trimming removed 4 bases at V and 5 bases at J, with 12 bases between. The CDR3 runs to 14 residues. The CDR3 sequence: CASSVGRGHQPQHF. Written as DNA, the CDR3 is TGTGCCAGCAGTGTTGGCAGGGGCCATCAGCCCCAGCATTTT.

This clone was detected only once. This chain links TRBV7-2 with TRBJ2-7; TRBD1 matches 9 bases. Trimming took 3 bases from V and 7 from J; bases not matched to a gene: 1. Per the germline V gene, CDR1 is SGHTA and CDR2 is FQGNSA. The CDR3 is 12 residues long. The chain's CDR3 is CASSFGTGEQYF. CDR3 nucleotide sequence: TGTGCCAGCAGCTTCGGGACAGGGGAGCAGTACTTC.

This rearrangement joins TRBV14 to TRBJ1-3; D call uncertain. This CDR3 comprises 12 residues. Germline V CDR1 and CDR2: SGHDN, FVKESK. Deletions cut 5 bases from V and 1 base from J, with 3 bases between. The chain's CDR3 is CASSLSGNTIYF. The DNA of the CDR3 is TGTGCCAGCAGCTTATCTGGAAACACCATATATTTT.

V usage is TRBV5-1 and J usage is TRBJ2-1; D might be TRBD1 (5 bases). Germline V gene lookup returns CDR1 SGHRS and CDR2 YFSETQ. V lost 0 bases and J 8 bases, leaving 15 bases between the germline ends. The CDR3 totals 15 residues. The CDR3 DNA reads TGCGCCAGCAGCTTGGCCGTCTTCAACAGGTATGAGCAGTTCTTC. It encodes CASSLAVFNRYEQFF.

Here the CDR3 DNA reads TGTGCCAGCAGTTTTCTCCCGACAGGGTCTGTCGAGTCACCCCTCCACTTT. Protein product: CASSFLPTGSVESPLHF. The rearrangement joins TRBV28 to TRBJ1-6; TRBD1 agrees at 7 bases. The CDR3 loop spans 17 amino acids. The germline gives CDR1 MDHEN, CDR2 SYDVKM. The V and J ends lost 3 bases and 10 bases, in that order; junction bases with no gene match: 15.

This chain connects TRBV4-1 to TRBJ2-6, with D unclear. CDR3 length equals 13 residues. Germline V CDR1 and CDR2: MGHRA, YSYEKL. Trimming left V 8 bases short and J 1 base short, with 6 bases between. This chain's CDR3 is CASGRSGANVLTF. CDR3 in DNA: TGCGCCAGCGGGCGATCTGGGGCCAACGTCCTGACTTTC.

V gene TRBV6-1 combines with J gene TRBJ1-2; D unclear. Trimming removed 2 bases at V and 4 bases at J, with 17 bases between. The CDR3 has 16 amino acids. Looked up from germline, CDR1 is MNHNS and CDR2 is SASEGT. DNA for the CDR3: TGTGCCAGCAGTGAAAAGAATTCTCTGAGGGCCTATGGCTACACCTTC. Encoded protein: CASSEKNSLRAYGYTF.